This passage covers 15 T cell receptor beta chains from one sample sequenced in a study of blood T cell repertoires in COVID-19 (dated by TCRdb to the early 2020s). The method behind the library was the immunoSEQ multiplex PCR assay. This is the immuneACCESS table as TCRdb keeps it, with only in-frame sequences that have V and J called. A part of the clones is gone; compared with another copy, unresolved V genes explain less than half, and the rest is unexplained. For this sample there are about 29,000 clones; less than 85% appear just once. About 1.8% of the sample is held by the ten biggest clonotypes. Sequenced input: peripheral blood. These receptors were collected from an elderly man with active or convalescent COVID-19.

The J gene is TRBJ2-7, the V gene TRBV19, with 10 positions matching TRBD1. The CDR3 loop spans 15 amino acids. Per the germline V gene, CDR1 is LNHDA and CDR2 is SQIVND (reference sequence). The V gene end was trimmed by 3 bases and the J gene end by 4 bases; junction bases not matched to a gene: 6. CDR3 in amino acids: CASSISGTGAYEQYF. The CDR3 bases are TGTGCCAGTAGTATCTCTGGGACAGGGGCGTACGAGCAGTACTTC.

The chain uses TRBV4-2 and TRBJ2-3; D ambiguous. CDR1 is LGHNA and CDR2 is YNFKEQ in the germline V gene. V was clipped by 0 bases and J by 2 bases, with 9 bases between them. CDR3 length: 15 residues. Written as DNA, the CDR3 is TGTGCCAGCAGCCAAGAGCTGAGCCACACAGATACGCAGTATTTT. This encodes CASSQELSHTDTQYF.

The chain employs TRBV4-2 and TRBJ1-1; TRBD1 might be the D (6 bases). V shed 4 bases and J shed 8 bases, with 11 bases lying between them. Germline-derived CDR1 and CDR2 are LGHNA and YNFKEQ. There are 12 residues in the CDR3. CDR3 residues: CASSLQGKEAFF. The CDR3 DNA sequence: TGTGCCAGCAGCCTTCAGGGGAAAGAAGCTTTCTTT.

The J gene is TRBJ1-1, the V gene TRBV3-1 (or the pseudogene TRBV3-2), with 9 bases lining up with TRBD1. The CDR3 consists of 14 residues. The V segment lost 4 bases and the J segment 3 bases; nucleotides outside the gene matches: 3. Per germline, CDR1 LGHDT and CDR2 YNNKEL (reference sequence). The DNA of the CDR3 is TGTGCCAGCAGCCGACAGGGGGTCGACACTGAAGCTTTCTTT. Residues: CASSRQGVDTEAFF.

This clone came up once. The rearrangement joins TRBV19 to TRBJ2-3; the D gene is possibly TRBD2 (6 bases). V lost 9 bases and J lost 5, with 27 bases in between. CDR1 and CDR2 (germline): LNHDA, SQIVND (reference sequence). The CDR3 runs 17 residues. The CDR3 region has the DNA TGTGCCAGCTCCAGAGTGGGGCCCGGGAGAGGGGTAGATACGCAGTATTTT. It codes for CASSRVGPGRGVDTQYF.

The V and J genes are TRBV6-5 and TRBJ1-4, with TRBD1 identical over 8 bases. CDR1 and CDR2 (germline): MNHEY, SVGAGI. J gave up 6 bases and V 6 bases, and 3 bases lay outside the gene matches. This CDR3 contains 13 residues. The CDR3 region has the DNA TGTGCCAGCAGCCCGACAGGGGATGAAAAACTGTTTTTT. Translating it yields CASSPTGDEKLFF.

This clone was seen a single time. This chain uses TRBV5-1 with TRBJ2-2; D gene ambiguous. This CDR3 has 13 residues. Between the trimmed V and J ends, which lost 4 bases and 6 bases, there was a span of 10 bases. Germline CDR1 reads SGHRS; CDR2 reads YFSETQ. Here the CDR3 DNA reads TGCGCCAGCAGCCGCGGAAGTTCCGGGGAGCTGTTTTTT. Residues: CASSRGSSGELFF.

The V and J genes are TRBV6-6 and TRBJ2-2; 10 bases align to TRBD1. The CDR3 is made up of 14 amino acids. CDR1 MNHNY and CDR2 SVGAGI come from the germline V gene (reference sequence). V trimming: 5 bases; J trimming: 5 bases; junction bases outside the gene matches: 2. CDR3 region: CASSGQGETGELFF. Written as DNA, the CDR3 is TGTGCCAGCAGTGGACAGGGGGAGACCGGGGAGCTGTTTTTT.

The chain is built from TRBV6-5 and TRBJ2-7; D is ambiguous. The CDR3 runs 14 residues. Germline V gene data show CDR1 as MNHEY and CDR2 as SVGAGI. The germline V and J ends were trimmed by 7 bases and 5 bases, with 18 bases remaining between them. CDR3 sequence: CASNPIVGGHEQYF. DNA for the CDR3: TGTGCCAGCAATCCGATCGTAGGTGGGCACGAGCAGTACTTC.

This chain joins TRBV20-1 and TRBJ2-3; D is perhaps TRBD1 (6 bases). This CDR3 spans 15 amino acids. Germline assignment: CDR1 DFQATT and CDR2 SNEGSKA (reference sequence). Trimming left V 3 bases short and J 2 bases short, with 15 bases between. DNA of the CDR3: TGCAGTGCTAGTTCGGGCAGGGGAAACACAGATACGCAGTATTTT. The encoded protein is CSASSGRGNTDTQYF.

This clone was seen only once. The CDR3 DNA reads as TGCAGTGCTAGTCTCGTCGCTAGTCTATACAATGAGCAGTTCTTC. Translated, it gives CSASLVASLYNEQFF. V and J are TRBV20-1 and TRBJ2-1; no clear D gene. The CDR3 is 15 residues long. Germline CDR1 reads DFQATT; CDR2 reads SNEGSKA (reference sequence). V was trimmed by 3 bases and J by 4 bases, leaving 16 bases between them.

For the CDR3, the DNA is TGTGCCAGCAGCTTACGAGCAGGGGAAGACTACGAGCAGTACTTC. Translating gives CASSLRAGEDYEQYF. The chain couples TRBV7-2 to TRBJ2-7; tentative D call: TRBD1 (6 bases). The CDR3 runs to 15 residues. V lost 2 bases and J lost 3, with 14 bases in between. Germline V gene sequence: CDR1 SGHTA, CDR2 FQGNSA.

This clone was seen once. This chain links TRBV27 with TRBJ2-7; TRBD1 matches 9 bases. This CDR3 spans 14 amino acids. Germline assignment: CDR1 MNHEY and CDR2 SMNVEV (reference sequence). The trim removed 4 bases at V and 10 bases at J, leaving 11 bases unmatched. The CDR3 coding sequence is TGTGCCAGCAGTTCCGGGACAGGGACTTTTGATCAGTACTTC. This gives the protein CASSSGTGTFDQYF.

V gene TRBV6-1 combines with J gene TRBJ2-5; D may be TRBD2 (6 bases). The germline CDR1 and CDR2 sequences are MNHNS and SASEGT. The CDR3 length is 15 residues. V lost 2 bases to trimming and J lost 5 bases, with 15 bases between them. CDR3 in amino acids: CASSELSGGGETQYF. The CDR3 bases are TGTGCCAGCAGTGAATTATCTGGGGGAGGTGAGACCCAGTACTTC.

This chain uses TRBV4-2 with TRBJ1-3; TRBD1 matches at 7 bases. The junction had 7 bases not matched to a gene; V was cut back by 2 bases and J by 0 bases. There are 17 residues in the CDR3. Per the germline V gene, CDR1 is LGHNA and CDR2 is YNFKEQ. CDR3: CASSQYVDRNSGNTIYF. In DNA, the CDR3 is TGTGCCAGCAGCCAATATGTGGACAGGAACTCTGGAAACACCATATATTTT.